One sample yielded the 14 T cell receptor beta chains listed below, sequenced in a study of CD8+CD57+ T cells in acquired aplastic anemia. The use of genomic DNA as template underpinned the TCR beta VDJ and CDR3 profiling. A single record per CDR3 protein comes from TCRdb applying MiXCR to the reads. Among about 240,000 distinct CDR3 sequences, around 43% were seen once, and the ten largest hold 7.8%. All sequencing subjects had displayed CD8+CD57+ cell expansion on flow cytometry. Source material: sorted CD4+, CD8+, or CD8+CD57+ T cells (not recorded which) from PBMCs. Receptor source: a human donor with aplastic anemia.

Of note for this clonotype: A much larger clonotype is one base distant, so this may be a read error. This chain uses TRBV5-1 with TRBJ2-3; D might be TRBD1 (5 bases). The CDR3 is 14 residues long. CDR1 SGHRS and CDR2 YFSETQ come from the germline V gene. The CDR3 DNA reads TGCGCCAGCAGCGGGGCGGCAAGCACAGATGCGCAGTATTTT. Its protein is CASSGAASTDAQYF. Using reference TRBV5-1 and TRBJ2-3 for the parts outside the CDR3, the full variable domain is KAGVTQTPRYLIKTRGQQVTLSCSPISGHRSVSWYQQTPGQGLQFLFEYFSETQRNKGNFPGRFSGRQFSNSRSEMNVSTLELGDSALYLCASSGAASTDAQYFGPGTRLTVL.

This rearrangement joins TRBV29-1 to TRBJ2-1; D may be TRBD1 (7 bases). CDR1 is SQVTM and CDR2 is ANQGSEA in the germline V gene. Trimming left V 3 bases short and J 12 bases short, with 15 bases between. The CDR3 totals 12 residues. Written as DNA, the CDR3 is TGCAGCGTTGATAGACAGGGAGGTGGGCAGTTCTTC. As protein: CSVDRQGGGQFF.

Only one count was recorded for this clonotype. The chain links TRBV12-3 or TRBV12-4 to TRBJ2-7; maybe TRBD2 (5 bases). CDR3 length: 13 amino acids. With 3 bases removed from V and 0 bases from J, the gap between germline ends came to 6 bases. CDR3 DNA sequence: TGTGCCAGCAGTTTGGGGAGCTCCTACGAGCAGTACGTC. It specifies CASSLGSSYEQYV.

The rearrangement uses TRBV28 and TRBJ2-7; 9 nucleotides align to TRBD1. Germline V gives CDR1 MDHEN, CDR2 SYDVKM. After removal of 6 bases from V and 5 bases from J, the junction contained 11 bases not matched to a gene. The CDR3 runs to 15 residues. CDR3 bases: TGTGCCAGCAGCCTCCTACAGGGGGCTGTAGACGAGCAGTACTTC. This gives the protein CASSLLQGAVDEQYF.

The chain is built from TRBV28 and TRBJ2-7, with 13 positions matching TRBD2. V dropped 5 bases and J dropped 7; count of bases not matched to a gene: 8. This CDR3 has 15 amino acids. The germline gives CDR1 MDHEN, CDR2 SYDVKM. The CDR3 DNA sequence: TGTGCCAGCAGTATACCGACTAGCGGGAGGCAAGAGCAGTACTTC. Amino acids: CASSIPTSGRQEQYF.

This clonotype was seen many times. V gene TRBV10-2 combines with J gene TRBJ2-7; 10 nucleotides align to TRBD2. The V gene's germline CDR1 is WSHSY and CDR2 SAAADI. V lost 8 bases and J lost 2; bases outside the gene matches: 6. The CDR3 covers 14 residues. CDR3 bases: TGCGCCAGCGGGAACAGCGGGGGGGCCTACGAGCAGTACTTC. It is translated as CASGNSGGAYEQYF.

This chain joins TRBV7-9 and TRBJ2-2; 9 nucleotides line up with TRBD2. J lost 1 base, V lost 3 bases, and 0 bases had no gene match. The CDR3 contains 15 residues. In germline, CDR1 is SEHNR, CDR2 FQNEAQ (reference sequence). The CDR3 DNA reads as TGTGCCAGCAGCTTTAGCGGGGGGAACACCGGGGAGCTGTTTTTT. It is translated as CASSFSGGNTGELFF.

This clonotype occurred many times. The chain employs TRBV27 and TRBJ1-2; no definite D call. In germline, CDR1 is MNHEY, CDR2 SMNVEV (reference sequence). There are 15 residues in the CDR3. The germline V and J ends were trimmed by 6 bases and 3 bases, with 17 bases remaining between them. The CDR3 is CASRSPRLVHYGYTF. DNA for the CDR3: TGTGCCAGCAGGTCACCTAGATTGGTACACTATGGCTACACCTTC.

J is TRBJ2-7 and V is TRBV7-9, with unresolved D. The CDR3 has 11 amino acids. Germline assignment: CDR1 SEHNR and CDR2 FQNEAQ (reference sequence). V gave up 6 bases and J gave up 9 bases, with 12 bases separating them. CDR3 DNA sequence: TGTGCCAGCAGTGTAGGGTATCGGCAGTACTTC. It is translated as CASSVGYRQYF.

This chain connects TRBV4-1 to TRBJ1-3; D not resolved. V lost 4 bases and J lost 0, with 13 bases in between. The CDR3 is 16 amino acids. Per the germline V gene, CDR1 is MGHRA and CDR2 is YSYEKL. The CDR3 protein is CASSPWCSDSGNTIYF. The CDR3 DNA reads TGCGCCAGCAGCCCTTGGTGCAGCGACTCTGGAAACACCATATATTTT.

The chain links TRBV9 to TRBJ1-4, with 7 bases fitting TRBD1. The CDR3 is 14 residues long. The germline CDR1 and CDR2 sequences are SGDLS and YYNGEE. V trimming: 4 bases; J trimming: 12 bases; junction bases outside the gene matches: 12. CDR3 sequence reads: CASSPDRVNGELFF. Written as DNA, the CDR3 is TGTGCCAGCAGCCCCGACAGGGTGAACGGAGAACTGTTTTTT.

This clonotype appeared many times. The chain carries TRBV25-1 and TRBJ1-6; 7 bases align to TRBD1. The length of the CDR3 is 14 residues. V lost 5 bases, J lost 9 bases, and 7 bases stayed unmatched. Germline CDR1 MGHDK, CDR2 SYGVNS. CDR3 sequence: CASSTQGGTSPLHF. The CDR3 nucleotides read TGTGCCAGCAGTACTCAGGGGGGAACTTCACCCCTCCACTTT. Combining the CDR3 with reference TRBV25-1 and TRBJ1-6 gives the whole variable domain EADIYQTPRYLVIGTGKKITLECSQTMGHDKMYWYQQDPGMELHLIHYSYGVNSTEKGDLSSESTVSRIRTEHFPLTLESARPSHTSQYLCASSTQGGTSPLHFGNGTRLTVT.

About this clonotype: A clone one base away is much larger, so this may be a read error. The chain has TRBV6-4 and TRBJ2-7, with D tentatively TRBD1 (6 bases). This CDR3 is built from 14 residues. Germline V CDR1 and CDR2: MRHNA, SNTAGT. Trimming stripped 3 bases from V and 5 bases from J, with 14 bases between. CDR3 in amino acids: CASSELTGIDEQYF. The CDR3 coding sequence is TGTGCCAGCAGTGAACTAACAGGGATTGACGAGCAGTACTTC.

The V call is TRBV14, the J call TRBJ2-2; D might be TRBD1 (6 bases). The V gene lost 9 bases and the J gene lost 8 bases, with 10 bases spanning the gap. The V gene's germline CDR1 is SGHDN and CDR2 FVKESK. The CDR3 is made up of 11 amino acids. The CDR3 DNA reads TGTGCCAGGTCCGGGACAGGGGAGCTGTTTTTT. Protein: CARSGTGELFF. The entire variable domain, with the rest obtained from reference TRBV14 and TRBJ2-2, is as follows: EAGVTQFPSHSVIEKGQTVTLRCDPISGHDNLYWYRRVMGKEIKFLLHFVKESKQDESGMPNNRFLAERTGGTYSTLKVQPAELEDSGVYFCARSGTGELFFGEGSRLTVL.